This T cell receptor (beta chain) was recovered during a study of blood T cell repertoires in COVID-19. Turning to the study itself: Sites in the United States, Italy and Spain provided acute and convalescent COVID-19 samples. T cells, B-cell-depleted T cells, or PBMCs provided the cDNA or gDNA that served as material.

Original data processing: Amplification of reference gene primers provided the estimated nucleated cell counts. TCRdb's copy holds only in-frame clones and misses some; the assay was immunoSEQ multiplex PCR. V and J calls and clone size come straight from that table; D and trimming were deduced from the DNA. The table has about 220,000 clones, around 81% seen once. CDR3 length: 15 amino acids. The germline CDR1 and CDR2 sequences are LGHDT and YNNKEL (reference sequence). The ends were cut back, 5 bases at V and 1 base at J, with 14 bases in the middle. The chain uses TRBV3-1 (or the pseudogene TRBV3-2) and TRBJ2-5; tentatively, D is TRBD1 (5 bases). The receptor's source is a human donor in a cohort sampled during active COVID-19. The specimen sequenced was peripheral blood. The CDR3 coding sequence is TGTGCCAGCAGCTCCCGACAGCTTATCCAAGAGACCCAGTACTTC. Its protein product is CASSSRQLIQETQYF.